This T cell receptor (beta chain) was sequenced for a study of blood T cells in healthy people across ages. Study-wide points: Diversity estimates drawn from one million T cells were deemed underestimates. Long-lived and aged donors differed, with more naive CD4+ cells and higher diversity in the long-lived.

Primed by a sample-barcoded 5' primer and a J-beta primer mix, a second PCR proceeded for about 7 to 11 cycles. MiXCR, run by TCRdb on the 5' RACE reads, gives a single entry per CDR3 protein. The top ten hold 5% to 7% of the sample, which has roughly 1.4 million distinct CDR3 sequences, approximately 59% seen once. This clonotype occurred a few times. Its antigen remains unknown. Germline CDR1 is SQVTM and CDR2 is ANQGSEA. Trimming stripped 5 bases from V and 1 base from J, with 9 bases between. The CDR3 length is 13 residues. Each sample yielded at least 6 micrograms of PBMC total RNA. The sequencing input was blood. The TCR originated in a man between 18 and 29 years old in good health. V is TRBV29-1 and J is TRBJ2-1; D perhaps matches TRBD1 (6 bases). CDR3 amino acids: CSVRTESYNEQFF. The CDR3 region has the DNA TGCAGCGTTAGGACAGAGTCCTACAATGAGCAGTTCTTC.